This T cell receptor (beta chain) was profiled in a study of CXCR3-negative and CXCR3-positive naive CD8 T cells. The length of the CDR3 is 15 residues. A remark on this clonotype: What it binds is unknown.

Points from the study as a whole: A higher hydrophobicity marked the TRB CDR3s of CXCR3-positive naive cells versus CXCR3-negative naive cells.

5' RACE that incorporated UMI labels was used to prepare the TRB cDNA libraries. Using the 5' RACE reads, TCRdb records one entry per CDR3 protein without DNA. The sample features over 95,000 distinct CDR3 sequences, with 0.36% in its top ten. The receptor was isolated from a human donor in good health. Some clones in this sample may be carry-over from other donors' samples. The sample comprised naive CXCR3+ CD8+ T cells from blood. Specified subset: CD45RO-CCR7+CD27+CD95- naive CD8+ T cells expressing CXCR3 (TNR3+). The rearrangement links TRBV12-3 or TRBV12-4 to TRBJ1-5. CDR3 sequence reads: CASSLGKTQNQPQHF.